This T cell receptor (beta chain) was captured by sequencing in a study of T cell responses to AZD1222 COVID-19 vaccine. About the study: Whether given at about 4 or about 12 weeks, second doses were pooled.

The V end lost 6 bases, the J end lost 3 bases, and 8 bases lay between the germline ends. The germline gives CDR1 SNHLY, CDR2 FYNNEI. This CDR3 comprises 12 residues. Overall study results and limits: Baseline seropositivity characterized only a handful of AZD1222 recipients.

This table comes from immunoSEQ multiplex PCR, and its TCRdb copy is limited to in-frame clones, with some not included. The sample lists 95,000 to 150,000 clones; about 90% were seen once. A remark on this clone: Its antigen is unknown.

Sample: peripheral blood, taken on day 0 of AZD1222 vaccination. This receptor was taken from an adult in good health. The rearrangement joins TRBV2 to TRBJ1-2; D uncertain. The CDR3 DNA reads TGTGCCAGCAGGGTGTCTGACTATGGCTACACCTTC. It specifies CASRVSDYGYTF.